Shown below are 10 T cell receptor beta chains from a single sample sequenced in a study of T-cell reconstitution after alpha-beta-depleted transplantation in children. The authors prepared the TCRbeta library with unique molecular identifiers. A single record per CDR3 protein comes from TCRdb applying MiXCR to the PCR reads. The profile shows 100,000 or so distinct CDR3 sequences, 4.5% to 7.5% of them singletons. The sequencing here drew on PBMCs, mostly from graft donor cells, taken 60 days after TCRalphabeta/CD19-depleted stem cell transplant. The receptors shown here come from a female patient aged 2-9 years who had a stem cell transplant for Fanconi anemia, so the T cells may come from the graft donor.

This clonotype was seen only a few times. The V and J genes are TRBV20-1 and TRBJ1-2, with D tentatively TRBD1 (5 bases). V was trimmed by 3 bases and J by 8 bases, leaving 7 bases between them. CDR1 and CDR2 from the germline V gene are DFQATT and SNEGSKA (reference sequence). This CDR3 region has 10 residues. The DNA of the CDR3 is TGCAGTGCTAGGGGGCGCGGCTACACCTTC. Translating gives CSARGRGYTF.

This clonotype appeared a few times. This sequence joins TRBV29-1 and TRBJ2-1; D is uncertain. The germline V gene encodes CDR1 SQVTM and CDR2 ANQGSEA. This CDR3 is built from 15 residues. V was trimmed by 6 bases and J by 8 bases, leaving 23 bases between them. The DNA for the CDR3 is TGCAGCGTCGTAAGGGTCGGGCTAGTCCTCCATGAGCAGTTCTTC. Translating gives CSVVRVGLVLHEQFF.

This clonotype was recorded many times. Here the CDR3 reads CASSLGGTGELFF. CDR3 nucleotide sequence: TGTGCCAGCAGCTTGGGTGGCACCGGGGAGCTGTTTTTT. The chain links TRBV5-5 to TRBJ2-2, with no clear D. V lost 0 bases to trimming and J lost 4 bases, with 4 bases between them. Germline assignment: CDR1 SGHKS and CDR2 YYEKEE (reference sequence). The CDR3 extends over 13 amino acids.

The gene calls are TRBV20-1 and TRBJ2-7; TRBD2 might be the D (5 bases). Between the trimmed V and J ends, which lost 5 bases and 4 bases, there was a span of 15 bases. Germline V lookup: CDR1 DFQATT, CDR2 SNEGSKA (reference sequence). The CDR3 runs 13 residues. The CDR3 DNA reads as TGCAGTGCTCGGGGTCTAGACCTTTACGAGCAGTACTTC. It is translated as CSARGLDLYEQYF.

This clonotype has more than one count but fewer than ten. CDR3 protein: CASRTGTGNEKTQYF. The CDR3, as DNA: TGTGCCAGCAGGACGGGGACAGGGAACGAAAAGACCCAGTACTTC. The chain uses TRBV6-1 and TRBJ2-5; the match to TRBD1 covers 9 bases. This CDR3 is built from 15 residues. CDR1 is MNHNS, CDR2 SASEGT, per germline. With 6 bases clipped from V and 6 bases from J, the junction kept 11 bases outside the gene matches.

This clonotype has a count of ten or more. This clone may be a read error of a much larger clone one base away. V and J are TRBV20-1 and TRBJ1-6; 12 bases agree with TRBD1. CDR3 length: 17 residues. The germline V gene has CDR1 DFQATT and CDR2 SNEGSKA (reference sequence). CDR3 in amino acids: CCARDLGTGGAHSPLHF. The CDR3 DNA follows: TGCTGTGCTAGAGATCTCGGGACAGGGGGCGCGCATTCACCCCTCCACTTT.

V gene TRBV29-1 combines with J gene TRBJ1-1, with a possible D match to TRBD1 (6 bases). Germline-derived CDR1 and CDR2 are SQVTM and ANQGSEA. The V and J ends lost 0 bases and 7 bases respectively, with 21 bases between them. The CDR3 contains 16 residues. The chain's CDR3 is CSVEDLFRGPLREAFF. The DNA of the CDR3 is TGCAGCGTTGAAGATCTTTTTCGGGGGCCCCTCCGTGAAGCTTTCTTT.

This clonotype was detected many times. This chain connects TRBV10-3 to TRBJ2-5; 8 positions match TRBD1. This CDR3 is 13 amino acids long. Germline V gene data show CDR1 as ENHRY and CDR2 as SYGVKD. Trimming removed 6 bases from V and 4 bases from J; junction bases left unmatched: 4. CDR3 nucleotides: TGTGCCATCAGCCCCACAGGGGGAGAGACCCAGTACTTC. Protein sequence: CAISPTGGETQYF.

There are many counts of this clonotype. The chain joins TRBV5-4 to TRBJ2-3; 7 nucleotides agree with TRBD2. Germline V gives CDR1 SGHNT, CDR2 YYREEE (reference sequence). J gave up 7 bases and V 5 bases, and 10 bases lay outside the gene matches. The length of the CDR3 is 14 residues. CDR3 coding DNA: TGTGCCAGCAGTGACGGGACTATCCCTTATACGCAGTATTTT. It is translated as CASSDGTIPYTQYF.

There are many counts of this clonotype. CDR3 sequence (DNA): TGTGCCAGCAGTTTTTTAGGACAGGGGACCGAGACCCAGTACTTC. The encoded protein is CASSFLGQGTETQYF. The gene calls are TRBV28 and TRBJ2-5; 9 bases map to TRBD1. Losses at the gene ends were 3 bases for V and 5 bases for J; bases not matched to a gene: 7. CDR3 length: 15 residues. Germline V gene sequence: CDR1 MDHEN, CDR2 SYDVKM.